This T cell receptor beta chain stems from a study of post-analysis software for immune sequencing data. General study points: Pronounced co-clustering by F measure was evident among identically batched samples.

This clonotype was counted a few times. Antigen unknown. Unique-molecular-identifier-tagged TCR beta cDNA libraries were used. Starting from around 0.96 to 9.9 million T cells, the study yielded 500,000 or so cDNA molecules. A single record per CDR3 protein comes from TCRdb applying MiXCR to the PCR reads. Of more than 450,000 distinct CDR3 sequences detected, 34% appear once; the ten largest clones hold 6%. The sequencing input was blood. This TCR derives from a girl aged 2-17 years with multiple sclerosis.

The CDR3 protein is CASSLAPRSGANVLTF. The CDR3, as DNA: TGCGCCAGCAGCTTGGCACCGCGCTCTGGGGCCAACGTCCTGACTTTC. The chain recombines TRBV5-1 with TRBJ2-6; D gene uncertain. The germline V gene has CDR1 SGHRS and CDR2 YFSETQ. The CDR3 totals 16 residues. Trimming pared 0 bases from V and 0 bases from J, leaving 7 bases between. The variable domain in full, completed from reference TRBV5-1 and TRBJ2-6, reads KAGVTQTPRYLIKTRGQQVTLSCSPISGHRSVSWYQQTPGQGLQFLFEYFSETQRNKGNFPGRFSGRQFSNSRSEMNVSTLELGDSALYLCASSLAPRSGANVLTFGAGSRLTVL.